The 29 T cell receptor beta chains below all came from one sample that was sequenced in a study of shared clonotypes between healthy human individuals. Some clones are missing from TCRdb's copy, which holds only in-frame ones; the method was immunoSEQ multiplex PCR. The data show around 100,000 clones, approximately 65% seen once. Input material: memory CD8+ T cells sorted from blood. This sample's subset: CD45RO+ cells pooled with CCR7-negative TemRA cells. These receptors came from a woman in her twenties or thirties in good health.

This CDR3 is CASSFRLADTFFAYNEQFF. The CDR3 coding sequence is TGCGCCAGCAGCTTTCGGCTAGCGGACACGTTCTTCGCCTACAATGAGCAGTTCTTC. The chain employs TRBV5-1 and TRBJ2-1; 7 bases line up with TRBD2. This CDR3 has 19 residues. Per the germline V gene, CDR1 is SGHRS and CDR2 is YFSETQ. The ends lost 2 bases at V and 2 bases at J; junction bases unmatched: 16.

V gene TRBV18 combines with J gene TRBJ1-1, with no clear D. CDR1 and CDR2 (germline): KGHSH, LQKENI. The CDR3 spans 10 residues. The V gene lost 1 base and the J gene lost 12 bases, with 6 bases spanning the gap. CDR3 amino acids: CASSPQHTFF. DNA for the CDR3: TGTGCCAGCTCACCACAGCATACTTTCTTT.

This rearrangement joins TRBV2 to TRBJ2-5, with D perhaps matching TRBD1 (6 bases). Germline V lookup: CDR1 SNHLY, CDR2 FYNNEI. The V end was cut by 7 bases, the J end by 2 bases, with 17 bases between. There are 15 residues in the CDR3. CDR3 sequence: CASIKGQGIQETQYF. CDR3 nucleotides: TGTGCCAGCATTAAGGGTCAGGGGATTCAAGAGACCCAGTACTTC.

The rearrangement uses TRBV14 and TRBJ1-1; D gene uncertain. Trimming pared 0 bases from V and 11 bases from J, leaving 7 bases between. CDR3 length equals 11 residues. CDR1 and CDR2 (germline): SGHDN, FVKESK. CDR3 in amino acids: CASSQDLVAFF. The CDR3 region has the DNA TGTGCCAGCAGCCAAGATCTTGTCGCTTTCTTT.

About this clone itself: A read error may account for a junction end that differs from germline. This sequence joins TRBV7-6 and TRBJ2-1; 7 nucleotides align to TRBD2. CDR1 and CDR2 from the germline V gene are SGHVS and FNYEAQ. The CDR3 covers 14 residues. The CDR3 sequence is CASSLAEAYNEQFF. The CDR3 DNA reads as TGTGCCAGCAGCCTAGCGGAGGCGTACAATGAGCAGTTCTTC. Complete variable domain (other parts from reference TRBV7-6 and TRBJ2-1): GAGVSQSPRYKVTKRGQDVALRCDPISGHVSLYWYRQALGQGPEFLTYFNYEAQQDKSGLPNDRFSAERPEGSISTLTIQRTEQRDSAMYRCASSLAEAYNEQFFGPGTRLTVL.

The J gene is TRBJ2-5, the V gene TRBV7-9, with TRBD1 matching 9 bases. In germline, CDR1 is SEHNR, CDR2 FQNEAQ (reference sequence). This CDR3 region has 19 residues. J was trimmed by 2 bases and V by 5 bases; bases with no gene match: 18. Here the CDR3 reads CASSTGTGWSPELQETQYF. The CDR3 bases are TGTGCCAGCAGCACCGGGACAGGGTGGTCTCCGGAACTTCAAGAGACCCAGTACTTC.

CDR3 nucleotide sequence: TGTGCCAGCGGGGCCCCGGGAACGCCAACAACTAATGAAAAACTGTTTTTT. Protein: CASGAPGTPTTNEKLFF. The chain links TRBV25-1 to TRBJ1-4; D possibly corresponds to TRBD1 (5 bases). Germline V gene lookup returns CDR1 MGHDK and CDR2 SYGVNS. Trimming removed 8 bases from V and 0 bases from J, with 19 bases in between. This CDR3 spans 17 amino acids.

This chain connects TRBV28 to TRBJ2-7; TRBD1 is a possible D gene (6 bases). Trimming shortened V by 7 bases and J by 1 base, and 17 bases separated the two germline ends. This CDR3 has 15 residues. Germline CDR1 and CDR2: MDHEN and SYDVKM. The CDR3, as DNA: TGTGCCAGCACCGACAGGTTGAAGGGTTCCTACGAGCAGTACTTC. This gives the protein CASTDRLKGSYEQYF.

This clone was seen a handful of times. The chain employs TRBV9 and TRBJ2-1; D remains unclear. CDR3 length equals 15 residues. Deletions cut 0 bases from V and 7 bases from J, with 14 bases between. CDR1 and CDR2 from the germline V gene are SGDLS and YYNGEE. This CDR3 is CASSVGGNRENEQFF. In DNA form, the CDR3 reads TGTGCCAGCAGCGTAGGTGGGAATAGGGAAAATGAGCAGTTCTTC.

The chain combines TRBV6-6 with TRBJ1-1; weak D call: TRBD1 (5 bases). Germline assignment: CDR1 MNHNY and CDR2 SVGAGI (reference sequence). This CDR3 has 14 residues. The V end lost 4 bases, the J end lost 4 bases, and 13 bases lay between the germline ends. The chain's CDR3 is CASSLARVATEAFF. The DNA of the CDR3 is TGTGCCAGCAGTTTAGCCAGGGTGGCCACTGAAGCTTTCTTT.

This clone has ten or more counts. The J gene is TRBJ2-3, the V gene TRBV19; D not resolved. CDR1 LNHDA and CDR2 SQIVND come from the germline V gene (reference sequence). CDR3 size: 13 residues. V was cut by 6 bases and J by 5 bases, with 12 bases left in between. This chain's CDR3 is CASSLWSLDTQYF. The CDR3 nucleotides read TGTGCCAGTAGCCTCTGGTCCCTAGATACGCAGTATTTT.

J is TRBJ1-2 and V is TRBV5-4, with D possibly being TRBD1 (5 bases). Trimming left V 0 bases short and J 3 bases short, with 12 bases between. CDR3 length equals 15 residues. Per the germline V gene, CDR1 is SGHNT and CDR2 is YYREEE (reference sequence). The CDR3 region has the DNA TGTGCCAGCAGCTTGGGGACAACCCATTACTATGGCTACACCTTC. This translates into CASSLGTTHYYGYTF.

This chain links TRBV4-1 with TRBJ2-1; 9 bases align to TRBD1. The germline CDR1 and CDR2 sequences are MGHRA and YSYEKL. The CDR3 runs 15 residues. With 1 base clipped from V and 9 bases from J, the junction kept 7 bases outside the gene matches. The CDR3 spells CASSQAQGAISEQFF. Here the CDR3 DNA reads TGCGCCAGCAGCCAAGCACAGGGGGCGATTAGTGAGCAGTTCTTC.

V usage is TRBV28 and J usage is TRBJ2-7; D is perhaps TRBD2 (6 bases). The CDR3 spans 14 residues. Germline V gene lookup returns CDR1 MDHEN and CDR2 SYDVKM. Trimming removed 6 bases at V and 7 bases at J, with 19 bases between. CDR3 in DNA: TGTGCCAGCAGCCCCCTGAGGGGACTTAGGGAGCAGTACTTC. This codes for CASSPLRGLREQYF.

This clone turned up a few times. The V call is TRBV7-9, the J call TRBJ2-7; D is possibly TRBD1 or TRBD2 (5 bases each). Germline values: CDR1 SEHNR, CDR2 FQNEAQ (reference sequence). The CDR3 runs to 14 residues. The V and J ends lost 5 bases and 2 bases respectively, with 13 bases between them. The CDR3 is CASSPRDRAYEQYF. Written as DNA, the CDR3 is TGTGCCAGCAGCCCCCGGGACCGAGCCTACGAGCAGTACTTC. Complete variable domain (other parts from reference TRBV7-9 and TRBJ2-7): DTGVSQNPRHKITKRGQNVTFRCDPISEHNRLYWYRQTLGQGPEFLTYFQNEAQLEKSRLLSDRFSAERPKGSFSTLEIQRTEQGDSAMYLCASSPRDRAYEQYFGPGTRLTVT.

The chain employs TRBV6-5 and TRBJ2-1; no clear D. The CDR3 is 12 amino acids. V was trimmed by 8 bases and J by 3 bases, leaving 8 bases between them. The germline CDR1 and CDR2 sequences are MNHEY and SVGAGI. CDR3 DNA sequence: TGTGCCAGCGGACCTAACTACAATGAGCAGTTCTTC. Translation gives CASGPNYNEQFF.

The genes are TRBV4-1 and TRBJ2-7; 9 nucleotides line up with TRBD2. CDR3 length: 19 amino acids. J gave up 0 bases and V 7 bases, and 19 bases lay outside the gene matches. Germline values: CDR1 MGHRA, CDR2 YSYEKL. The CDR3 sequence is CASTRKPPGLAYSSYEQYF. The CDR3 DNA sequence: TGCGCCAGCACCCGCAAGCCACCGGGACTAGCTTATAGCTCCTACGAGCAGTACTTC.

This chain joins TRBV7-8 and TRBJ2-3; possible D gene TRBD2, 5 bases. This CDR3 has 18 residues. V shed 2 bases and J shed 4 bases, with 22 bases lying between them. Per the germline V gene, CDR1 is SGHVS and CDR2 is FQNEAQ. In DNA, the CDR3 is TGTGCCAGCAGCTTACCCCTCTTAAGGAGCGAGGGCGCAGATACGCAGTATTTT. Translated: CASSLPLLRSEGADTQYF.

Only a few counts were recorded for this clone. The gene calls are TRBV28 and TRBJ2-5, with D perhaps assigned TRBD1 or TRBD2 (6 bases each). Germline V gene lookup returns CDR1 MDHEN and CDR2 SYDVKM. This CDR3 has 17 amino acids. Trimming took off 4 bases at V and 2 bases at J, with 20 bases between the two ends. CDR3 in amino acids: CASSSPPGGEGQETQYF. The DNA of the CDR3 is TGTGCCAGCAGTTCCCCCCCCGGGGGCGAGGGGCAAGAGACCCAGTACTTC.

The chain carries TRBV6-7 and TRBJ2-7, with 9 bases lining up with TRBD2. TRBV6-7 is an ORF for which the function is uncertain. The CDR3 spans 14 residues. The J segment lost 4 bases and the V segment lost 2 bases, leaving 3 bases of the junction unmatched. CDR3 DNA: TGTGCCAGCAGTTACGCGGGAGGGAGTTACGAGCAGTACTTC. It specifies CASSYAGGSYEQYF.

The chain carries TRBV2 and TRBJ2-1; TRBD2 aligns across 11 bases. Trimming removed 6 bases from V and 9 bases from J; junction bases left unmatched: 7. CDR1 is SNHLY and CDR2 is FYNNEI in the germline V gene. This CDR3 has 14 residues. The CDR3 nucleotides are TGTGCCAGCAGACCACTAGCGGGAGTGATTGAGCAGTTCTTC. Its protein product is CASRPLAGVIEQFF.

Only a few counts were recorded for this clone. The J gene is TRBJ2-2, the V gene TRBV29-1; D could derive from TRBD1 or TRBD2 (5 bases each). V lost 5 bases to trimming and J lost 6 bases, with 16 bases between them. The CDR3 covers 14 residues. Germline CDR1 is SQVTM and CDR2 is ANQGSEA. The DNA of the CDR3 is TGCAGCGTTCGTACGGGGCCAGAGGCCGGGGAGCTGTTTTTT. Amino acid sequence: CSVRTGPEAGELFF.

The J gene is TRBJ1-2, the V gene TRBV28; D remains unclear. Trimming cost V 10 bases and J 8 bases, with 23 bases left between them. The CDR3 sequence is 14 residues long. Germline CDR1 and CDR2: MDHEN and SYDVKM. The CDR3 sequence is CATMYKGFSRGYTF. The CDR3 region has the DNA TGTGCCACCATGTATAAAGGCTTCTCGCGAGGCTACACCTTC.

The rearrangement joins TRBV27 to TRBJ1-5, with D tentatively TRBD1 (5 bases). Germline loops: CDR1 MNHEY, CDR2 SMNVEV (reference sequence). The CDR3 is 17 amino acids. The V end lost 10 bases, the J end lost 5 bases, and 27 bases lay between the germline ends. The DNA for the CDR3 is TGTGCCACCACCCCTTCAGGGAAATCAAATACTCATCAGCCCCAGCATTTT. Translation: CATTPSGKSNTHQPQHF.

The chain employs TRBV2 and TRBJ2-5, with no clear D. The CDR3 consists of 14 residues. The germline gives CDR1 SNHLY, CDR2 FYNNEI. V lost 7 bases, J lost 1 base, and 13 bases lay in between. As DNA, the CDR3 is TGTGCCAGCACTAAATTCGGATCCCAAGAGACCCAGTACTTC. Translation: CASTKFGSQETQYF.

The chain joins TRBV6-6 to TRBJ1-5; no firm D call. The CDR3 has 16 residues. Trimming pared 0 bases from V and 8 bases from J, leaving 17 bases between. Per the germline V gene, CDR1 is MNHNY and CDR2 is SVGAGI (reference sequence). This chain's CDR3 is CASSYSRAGFAEPQHF. The CDR3 nucleotides read TGTGCCAGCAGTTACTCCCGAGCGGGGTTTGCGGAGCCCCAGCATTTT.

The chain joins TRBV2 to TRBJ2-1; the match to TRBD2 covers 8 bases. This CDR3 comprises 14 residues. Trimming removed 6 bases from V and 6 bases from J; junction bases left unmatched: 7. Germline V gives CDR1 SNHLY, CDR2 FYNNEI. The CDR3 region is CASRGLAGLNEQFF. For the CDR3, the DNA is TGTGCCAGCAGAGGACTAGCAGGCCTCAATGAGCAGTTCTTC.

The V call is TRBV19, the J call TRBJ2-1; D ambiguous. V was cut by 2 bases and J by 5 bases, with 4 bases left in between. The germline V gene has CDR1 LNHDA and CDR2 SQIVND (reference sequence). The CDR3 contains 12 residues. The CDR3, as DNA: TGTGCCAGTAGTATATGGGACAATGAGCAGTTCTTC. It is translated as CASSIWDNEQFF.

The rearrangement links TRBV28 to TRBJ1-1, with unresolved D. The CDR3 runs 13 residues. Looked up from germline, CDR1 is MDHEN and CDR2 is SYDVKM. V shed 7 bases and J shed 0 bases, with 9 bases lying between them. In DNA form, the CDR3 reads TGTGCCAGCACCACCATTGTGAACACTGAAGCTTTCTTT. This gives the protein CASTTIVNTEAFF.